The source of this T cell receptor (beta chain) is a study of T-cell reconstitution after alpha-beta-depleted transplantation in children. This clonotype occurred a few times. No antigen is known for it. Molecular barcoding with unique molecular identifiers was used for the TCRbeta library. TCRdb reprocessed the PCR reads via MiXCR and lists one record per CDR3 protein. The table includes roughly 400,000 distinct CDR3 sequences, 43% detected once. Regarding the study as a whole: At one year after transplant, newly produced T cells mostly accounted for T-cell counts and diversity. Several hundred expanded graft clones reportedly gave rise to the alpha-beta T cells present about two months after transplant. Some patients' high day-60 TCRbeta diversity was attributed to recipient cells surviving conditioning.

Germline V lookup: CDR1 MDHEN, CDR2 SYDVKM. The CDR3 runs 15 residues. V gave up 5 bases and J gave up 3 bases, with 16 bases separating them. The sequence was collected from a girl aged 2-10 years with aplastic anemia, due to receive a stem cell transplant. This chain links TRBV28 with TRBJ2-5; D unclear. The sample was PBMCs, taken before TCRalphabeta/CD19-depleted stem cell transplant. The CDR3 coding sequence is TGTGCCAGCAGTCCTACTGGACCGCCGAAAGAGACCCAGTACTTC. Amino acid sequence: CASSPTGPPKETQYF. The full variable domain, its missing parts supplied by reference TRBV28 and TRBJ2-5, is DVKVTQSSRYLVKRTGEKVFLECVQDMDHENMFWYRQDPGLGLRLIYFSYDVKMKEKGDIPEGYSVSREKKERFSLILESASTNQTSMYLCASSPTGPPKETQYFGPGTRLLVL.